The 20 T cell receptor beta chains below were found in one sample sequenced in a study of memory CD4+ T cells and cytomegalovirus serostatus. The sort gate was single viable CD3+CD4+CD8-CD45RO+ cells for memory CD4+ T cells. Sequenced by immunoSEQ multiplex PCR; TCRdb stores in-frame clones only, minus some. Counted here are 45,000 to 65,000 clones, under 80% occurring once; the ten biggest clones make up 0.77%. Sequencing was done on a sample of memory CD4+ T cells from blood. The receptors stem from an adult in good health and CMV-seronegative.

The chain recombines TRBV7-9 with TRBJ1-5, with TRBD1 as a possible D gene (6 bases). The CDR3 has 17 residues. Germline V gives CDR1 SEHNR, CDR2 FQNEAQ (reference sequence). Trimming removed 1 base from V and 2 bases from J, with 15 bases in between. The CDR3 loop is CASSLGGRGLGNQPQHF. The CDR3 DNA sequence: TGTGCCAGCAGCTTAGGAGGCAGGGGCTTGGGCAATCAGCCCCAGCATTTT. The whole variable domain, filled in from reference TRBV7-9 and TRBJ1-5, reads DTGVSQNPRHKITKRGQNVTFRCDPISEHNRLYWYRQTLGQGPEFLTYFQNEAQLEKSRLLSDRFSAERPKGSFSTLEIQRTEQGDSAMYLCASSLGGRGLGNQPQHFGDGTRLSIL.

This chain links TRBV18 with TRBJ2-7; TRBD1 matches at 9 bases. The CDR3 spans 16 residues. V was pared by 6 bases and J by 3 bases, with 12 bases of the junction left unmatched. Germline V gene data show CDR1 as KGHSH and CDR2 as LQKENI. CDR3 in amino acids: CASSQAAGTGFYEQYF. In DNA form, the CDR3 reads TGTGCCAGCTCTCAAGCCGCCGGGACAGGGTTCTACGAGCAGTACTTC.

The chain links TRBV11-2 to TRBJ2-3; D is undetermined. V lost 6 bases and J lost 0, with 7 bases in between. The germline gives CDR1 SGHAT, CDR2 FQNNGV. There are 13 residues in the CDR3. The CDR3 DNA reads TGTGCCAGCAGATCGGCGAGCACAGATACGCAGTATTTT. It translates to CASRSASTDTQYF.

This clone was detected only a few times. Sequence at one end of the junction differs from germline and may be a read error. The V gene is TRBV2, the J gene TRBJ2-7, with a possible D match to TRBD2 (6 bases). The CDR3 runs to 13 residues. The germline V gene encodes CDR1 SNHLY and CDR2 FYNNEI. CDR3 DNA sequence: TGTGCCAGCAGTGTGTTGAGGGACTGGGTTTCGGGCTTC. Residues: CASSVLRDWVSGF.

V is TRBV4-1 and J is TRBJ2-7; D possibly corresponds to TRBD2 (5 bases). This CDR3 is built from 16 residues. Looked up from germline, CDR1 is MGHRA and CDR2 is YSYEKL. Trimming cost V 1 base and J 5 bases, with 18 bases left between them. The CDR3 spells CASSQGPLGGPNEQYF. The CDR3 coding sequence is TGCGCCAGCAGCCAAGGCCCACTAGGTGGGCCTAACGAGCAGTACTTC.

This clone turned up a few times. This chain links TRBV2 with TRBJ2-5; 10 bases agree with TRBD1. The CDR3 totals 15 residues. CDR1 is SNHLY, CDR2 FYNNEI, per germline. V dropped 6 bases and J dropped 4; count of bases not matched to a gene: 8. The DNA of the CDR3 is TGTGCCAGCAGCGCACAGGGGACAGGGGTAGAGACCCAGTACTTC. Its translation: CASSAQGTGVETQYF.

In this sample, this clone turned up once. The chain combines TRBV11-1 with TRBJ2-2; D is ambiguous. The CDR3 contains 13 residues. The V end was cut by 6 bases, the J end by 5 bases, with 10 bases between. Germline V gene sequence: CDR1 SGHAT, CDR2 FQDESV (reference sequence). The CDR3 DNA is TGTGCCAGCAGTTATTATGTAACCGGGGAGCTGTTTTTT. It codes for CASSYYVTGELFF. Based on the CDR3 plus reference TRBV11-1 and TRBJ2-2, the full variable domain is EAEVAQSPRYKITEKSQAVAFWCDPISGHATLYWYRQILGQGPELLVQFQDESVVDDSQLPKDRFSAERLKGVDSTLKIQPAELGDSAMYLCASSYYVTGELFFGEGSRLTVL.

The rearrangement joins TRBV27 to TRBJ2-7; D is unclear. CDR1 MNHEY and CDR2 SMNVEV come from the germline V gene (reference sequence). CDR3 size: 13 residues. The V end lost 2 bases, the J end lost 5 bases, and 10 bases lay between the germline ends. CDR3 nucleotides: TGTGCCAGCAGTTTACGACGGTCTAACGAGCAGTACTTC. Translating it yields CASSLRRSNEQYF.

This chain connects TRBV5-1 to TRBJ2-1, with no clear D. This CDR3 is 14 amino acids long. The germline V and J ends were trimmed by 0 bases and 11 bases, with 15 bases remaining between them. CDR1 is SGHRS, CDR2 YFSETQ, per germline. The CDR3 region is CASSLAVSLGKQFF. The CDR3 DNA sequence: TGCGCCAGCAGCTTGGCGGTAAGCCTGGGTAAGCAGTTCTTC.

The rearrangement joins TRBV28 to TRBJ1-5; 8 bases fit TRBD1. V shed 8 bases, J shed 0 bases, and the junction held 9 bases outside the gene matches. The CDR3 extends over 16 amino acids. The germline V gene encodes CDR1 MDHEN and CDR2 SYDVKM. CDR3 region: CASYTSGGYSNQPQHF. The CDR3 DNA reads TGTGCCAGCTATACTTCAGGGGGCTATAGCAATCAGCCCCAGCATTTT.

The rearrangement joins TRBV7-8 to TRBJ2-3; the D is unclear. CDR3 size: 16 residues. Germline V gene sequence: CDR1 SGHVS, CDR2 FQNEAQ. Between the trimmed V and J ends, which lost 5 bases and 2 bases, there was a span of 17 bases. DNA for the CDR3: TGTGCCAGCAGCCCACACTCAGGTGATACCACAGATACGCAGTATTTT. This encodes CASSPHSGDTTDTQYF.

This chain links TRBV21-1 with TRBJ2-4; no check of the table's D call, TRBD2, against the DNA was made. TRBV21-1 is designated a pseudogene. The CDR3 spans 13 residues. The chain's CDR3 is CATRRLAKNIQYF. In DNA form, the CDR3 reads TGTGCTACGAGAAGACTAGCCAAAAACATTCAGTACTTC.

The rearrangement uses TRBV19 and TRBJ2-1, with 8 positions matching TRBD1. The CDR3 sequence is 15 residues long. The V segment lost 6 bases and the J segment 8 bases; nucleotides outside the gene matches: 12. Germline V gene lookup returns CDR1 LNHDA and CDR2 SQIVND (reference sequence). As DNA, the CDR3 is TGTGCCAGTAGGGATGGACAGGGAGCGTTTTATGAGCAGTTCTTC. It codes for CASRDGQGAFYEQFF.

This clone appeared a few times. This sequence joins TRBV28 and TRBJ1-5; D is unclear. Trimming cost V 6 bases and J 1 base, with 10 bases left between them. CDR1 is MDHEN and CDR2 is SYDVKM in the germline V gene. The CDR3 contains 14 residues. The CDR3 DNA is TGTGCCAGCAGCAGCCGGGTGAGCAATCAGCCCCAGCATTTT. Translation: CASSSRVSNQPQHF.

CDR3 protein: CASSGGGQKRGQISYEQYF. CDR3 sequence (DNA): TGTGCCAGCAGCGGGGGGGGTCAAAAGAGGGGGCAGATCTCCTACGAGCAGTACTTC. The chain has TRBV5-4 and TRBJ2-7; D may match TRBD1 or TRBD2 (7 bases each). The V gene lost 4 bases and the J gene lost 0 bases, with 26 bases spanning the gap. This CDR3 spans 19 amino acids. Germline values: CDR1 SGHNT, CDR2 YYREEE (reference sequence).

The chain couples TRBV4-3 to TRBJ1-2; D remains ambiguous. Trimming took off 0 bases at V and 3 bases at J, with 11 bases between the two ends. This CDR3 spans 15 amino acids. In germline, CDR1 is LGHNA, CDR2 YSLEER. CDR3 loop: CASSQESGYDYGYTF. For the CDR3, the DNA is TGCGCCAGCAGCCAAGAATCGGGGTATGACTATGGCTACACCTTC.

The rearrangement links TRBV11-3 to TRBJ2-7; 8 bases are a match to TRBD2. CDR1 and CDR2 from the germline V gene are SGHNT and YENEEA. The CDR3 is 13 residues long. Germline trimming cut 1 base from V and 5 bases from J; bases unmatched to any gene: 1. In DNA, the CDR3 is TGTGCCAGCAGCTTAGGCGGGGGGAACGAGCAGTACTTC. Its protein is CASSLGGGNEQYF.

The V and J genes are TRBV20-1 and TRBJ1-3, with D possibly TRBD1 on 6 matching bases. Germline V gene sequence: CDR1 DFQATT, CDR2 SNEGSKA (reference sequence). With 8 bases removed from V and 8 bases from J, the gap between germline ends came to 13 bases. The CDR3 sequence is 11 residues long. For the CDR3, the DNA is TGCAGTCTTGGAGGGGGGTACACCATATATTTT. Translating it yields CSLGGGYTIYF.

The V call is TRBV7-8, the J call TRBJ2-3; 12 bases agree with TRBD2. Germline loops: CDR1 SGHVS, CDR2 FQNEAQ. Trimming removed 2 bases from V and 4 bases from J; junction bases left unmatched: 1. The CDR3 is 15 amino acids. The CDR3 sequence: CASSLRLAGADTQYF. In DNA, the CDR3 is TGTGCCAGCAGCTTAAGACTAGCGGGGGCAGATACGCAGTATTTT.

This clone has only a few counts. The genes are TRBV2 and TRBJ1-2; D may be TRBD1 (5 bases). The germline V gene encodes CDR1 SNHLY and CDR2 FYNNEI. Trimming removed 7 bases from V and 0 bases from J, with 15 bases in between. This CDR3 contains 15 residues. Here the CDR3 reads CASKMGRGSNYGYTF. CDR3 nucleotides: TGTGCCAGCAAAATGGGGAGGGGATCTAACTATGGCTACACCTTC.